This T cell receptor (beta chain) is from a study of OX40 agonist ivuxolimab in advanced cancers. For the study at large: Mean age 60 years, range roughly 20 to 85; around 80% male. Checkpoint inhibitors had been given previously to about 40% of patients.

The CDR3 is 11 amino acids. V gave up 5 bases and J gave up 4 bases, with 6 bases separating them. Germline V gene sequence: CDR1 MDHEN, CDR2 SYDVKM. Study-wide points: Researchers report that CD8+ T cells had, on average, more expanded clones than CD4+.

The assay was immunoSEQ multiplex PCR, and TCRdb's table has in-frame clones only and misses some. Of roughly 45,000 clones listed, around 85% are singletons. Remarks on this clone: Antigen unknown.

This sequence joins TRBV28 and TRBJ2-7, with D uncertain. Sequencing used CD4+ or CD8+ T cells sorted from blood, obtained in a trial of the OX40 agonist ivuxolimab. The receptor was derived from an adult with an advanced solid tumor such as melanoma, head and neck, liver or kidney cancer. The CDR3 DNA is TGTGCCAGCAGTCCCCGTTACGAGCAGTACTTC. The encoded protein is CASSPRYEQYF.